A single sample gave rise to the 5 T cell receptor beta chains below, sequenced in a study of cytomegalovirus exposure and HLA in healthy donors. Use of 60 Vbeta and 13 Jbeta primers characterized the PCR. The method was immunoSEQ multiplex PCR; TCRdb's version includes in-frame clones alone and lacks a portion of them. The table has over 90,000 clones, 81% seen once. The sequenced sample was PBMCs. Every receptor here comes from a man aged 40-50 years in good health and CMV-seropositive.

This chain links TRBV5-8 with TRBJ2-5; D may be TRBD1 (6 bases). The CDR3 is 14 residues long. With 1 base removed from V and 5 bases from J, the gap between germline ends came to 12 bases. Germline CDR1 and CDR2: SGHTS and YDEGEE. The CDR3 region is CASSLKHRAETQYF. The CDR3 DNA sequence: TGTGCCAGCAGCTTGAAGCACAGGGCGGAGACCCAGTACTTC.

The rearrangement joins TRBV18 to TRBJ2-1; 9 bases fit TRBD2. Germline V lookup: CDR1 KGHSH, CDR2 LQKENI. The CDR3 is 14 residues long. J was trimmed by 5 bases and V by 6 bases; bases with no gene match: 5. The CDR3 is CASSRLAENNEQFF. The CDR3 nucleotides are TGTGCCAGCTCGCGACTAGCGGAAAACAATGAGCAGTTCTTC.

The genes are TRBV30 and TRBJ1-6; maybe TRBD1 (6 bases). The CDR3 is 13 amino acids. With 4 bases removed from V and 12 bases from J, the gap between germline ends came to 16 bases. Germline CDR1 is GTSNPN and CDR2 is SVGIG (reference sequence). The CDR3: CAWTIQGDLPLHF. DNA of the CDR3: TGTGCCTGGACGATACAGGGAGACTTACCCCTCCACTTT.

A single count supports this clone. The chain recombines TRBV5-8 with TRBJ1-4; no definite D call. The CDR3 is made up of 13 amino acids. Deletions cut 4 bases from V and 6 bases from J, with 10 bases between. Germline lookup yields CDR1 SGHTS and CDR2 YDEGEE. CDR3 loop: CASSPSQYEKLFF. The CDR3 DNA is TGTGCCAGCAGCCCTTCCCAGTATGAAAAACTGTTTTTT.

The CDR3 DNA sequence: TGTGCCAGCTCACCACCGGTGACTAGCGGGAACGGGGAGCTGTTTTTT. Residues: CASSPPVTSGNGELFF. The V call is TRBV18, the J call TRBJ2-2; 11 nucleotides agree with TRBD2. Losses at the gene ends were 0 bases for V and 7 bases for J; bases not matched to a gene: 4. Per germline, CDR1 KGHSH and CDR2 LQKENI. CDR3 length: 16 residues.